The clone carrying this TCR beta chain appeared a few times. Its specificity is unknown. The data stem from a study of blood T cells in healthy people across ages. Study results and limitations: Donor CMV status, an unknown factor, possibly confounded changes in expanded clonotypes.

Together with a sample-barcoded 5' primer, a J-beta primer mix was included in a second PCR lasting roughly 6 to 12 cycles. TCRdb reprocessed the 5' RACE reads with MiXCR, giving one entry per CDR3 protein. The data hold 580,000 or so distinct CDR3 sequences, with 47% observed a single time. Per germline, CDR1 SEHNR and CDR2 FQNEAQ (reference sequence). This CDR3 has 16 residues. Trimming removed 3 bases from V and 5 bases from J; junction bases left unmatched: 4. The sample taken for sequencing was blood. The receptor comes from a man aged 80 or over in good health. The rearrangement joins TRBV7-9 to TRBJ2-3; 14 nucleotides match TRBD2. The CDR3 nucleotides read TGTGCCAGCAGCTTGGCCGGGACTAGCGGGAGAGATACGCAGTATTTT. Its translation is CASSLAGTSGRDTQYF.